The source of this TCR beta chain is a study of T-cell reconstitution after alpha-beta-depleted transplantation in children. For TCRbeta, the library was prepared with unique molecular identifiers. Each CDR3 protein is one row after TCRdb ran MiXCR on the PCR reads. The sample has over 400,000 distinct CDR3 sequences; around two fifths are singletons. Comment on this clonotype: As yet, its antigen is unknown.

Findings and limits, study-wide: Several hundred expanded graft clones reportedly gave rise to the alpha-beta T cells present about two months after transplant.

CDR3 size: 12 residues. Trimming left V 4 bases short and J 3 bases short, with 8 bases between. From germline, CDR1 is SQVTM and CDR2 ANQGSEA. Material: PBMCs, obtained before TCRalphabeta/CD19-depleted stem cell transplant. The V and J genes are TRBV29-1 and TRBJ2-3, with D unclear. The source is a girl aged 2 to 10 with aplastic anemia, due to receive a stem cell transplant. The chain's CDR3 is CSVGAGTDTQYF. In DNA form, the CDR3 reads TGCAGCGTTGGCGCAGGTACAGATACGCAGTATTTT.